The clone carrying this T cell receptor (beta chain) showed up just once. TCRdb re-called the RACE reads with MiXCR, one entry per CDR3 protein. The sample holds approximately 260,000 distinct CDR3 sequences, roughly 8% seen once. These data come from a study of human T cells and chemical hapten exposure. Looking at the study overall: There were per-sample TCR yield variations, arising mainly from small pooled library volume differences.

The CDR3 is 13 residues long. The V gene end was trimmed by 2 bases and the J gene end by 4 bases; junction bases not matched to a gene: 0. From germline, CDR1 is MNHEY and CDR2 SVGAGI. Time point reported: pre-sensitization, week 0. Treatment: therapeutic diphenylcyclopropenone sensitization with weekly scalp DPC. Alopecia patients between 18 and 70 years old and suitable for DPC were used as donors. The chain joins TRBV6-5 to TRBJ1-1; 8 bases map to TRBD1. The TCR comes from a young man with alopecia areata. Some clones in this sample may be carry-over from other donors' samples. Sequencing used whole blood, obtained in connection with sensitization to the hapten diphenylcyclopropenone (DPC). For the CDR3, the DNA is TGTGCCAGCAGTTACGACAGGGGCACTGAAGCTTTCTTT. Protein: CASSYDRGTEAFF.